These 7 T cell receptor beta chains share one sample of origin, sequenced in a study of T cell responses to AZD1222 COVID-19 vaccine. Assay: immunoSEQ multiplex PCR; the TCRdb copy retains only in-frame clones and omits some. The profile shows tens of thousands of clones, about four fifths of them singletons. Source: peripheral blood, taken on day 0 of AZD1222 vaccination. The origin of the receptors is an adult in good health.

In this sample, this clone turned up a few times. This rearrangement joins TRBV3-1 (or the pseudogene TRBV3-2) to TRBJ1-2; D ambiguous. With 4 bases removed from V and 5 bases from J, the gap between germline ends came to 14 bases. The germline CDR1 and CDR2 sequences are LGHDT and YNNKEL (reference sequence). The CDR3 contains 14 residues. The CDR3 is CASSPPPIHYGYTF. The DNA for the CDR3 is TGTGCCAGCAGCCCACCCCCCATACATTATGGCTACACCTTC.

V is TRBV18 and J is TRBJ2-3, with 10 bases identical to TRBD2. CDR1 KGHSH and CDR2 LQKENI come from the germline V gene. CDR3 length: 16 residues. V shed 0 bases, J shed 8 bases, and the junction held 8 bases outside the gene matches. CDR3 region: CASSPPSGGAMGTQYF. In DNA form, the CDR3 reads TGTGCCAGCTCACCACCCAGCGGGGGGGCCATGGGTACGCAGTATTTT.

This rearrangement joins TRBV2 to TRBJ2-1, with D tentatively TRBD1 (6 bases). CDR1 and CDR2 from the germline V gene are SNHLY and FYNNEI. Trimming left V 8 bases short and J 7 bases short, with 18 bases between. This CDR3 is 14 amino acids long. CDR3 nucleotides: TGTGCCAGCGGGGGTGCCTCTAGGGGGAATGAGCAGTTCTTC. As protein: CASGGASRGNEQFF.

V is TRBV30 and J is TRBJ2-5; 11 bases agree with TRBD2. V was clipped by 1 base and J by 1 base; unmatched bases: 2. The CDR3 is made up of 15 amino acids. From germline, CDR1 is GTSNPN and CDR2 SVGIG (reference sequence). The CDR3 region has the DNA TGTGCCTGGAGTGCTAGCGGGGGGCCCCAAGAGACCCAGTACTTC. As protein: CAWSASGGPQETQYF.

The CDR3 spells CSASLPDTQYF. The CDR3 bases are TGCAGTGCTAGCCTGCCGGATACGCAGTATTTT. The chain couples TRBV20-1 to TRBJ2-3; D is unclear. CDR3 length: 11 amino acids. Trimming left V 3 bases short and J 6 bases short, with 7 bases between. Per germline, CDR1 DFQATT and CDR2 SNEGSKA (reference sequence).

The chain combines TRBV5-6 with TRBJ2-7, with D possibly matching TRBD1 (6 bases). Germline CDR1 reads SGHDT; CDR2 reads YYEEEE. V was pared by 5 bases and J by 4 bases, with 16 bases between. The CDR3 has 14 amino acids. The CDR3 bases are TGTGCCAGCAGTCTAACAGGGTTGGGATACGAGCAGTACTTC. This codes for CASSLTGLGYEQYF.

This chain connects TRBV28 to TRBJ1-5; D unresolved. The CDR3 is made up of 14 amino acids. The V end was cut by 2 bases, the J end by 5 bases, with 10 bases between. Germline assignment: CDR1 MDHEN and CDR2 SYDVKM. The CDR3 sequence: CASSLRVSDQPQHF. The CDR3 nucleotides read TGTGCCAGCAGTTTAAGGGTCTCCGATCAGCCCCAGCATTTT.